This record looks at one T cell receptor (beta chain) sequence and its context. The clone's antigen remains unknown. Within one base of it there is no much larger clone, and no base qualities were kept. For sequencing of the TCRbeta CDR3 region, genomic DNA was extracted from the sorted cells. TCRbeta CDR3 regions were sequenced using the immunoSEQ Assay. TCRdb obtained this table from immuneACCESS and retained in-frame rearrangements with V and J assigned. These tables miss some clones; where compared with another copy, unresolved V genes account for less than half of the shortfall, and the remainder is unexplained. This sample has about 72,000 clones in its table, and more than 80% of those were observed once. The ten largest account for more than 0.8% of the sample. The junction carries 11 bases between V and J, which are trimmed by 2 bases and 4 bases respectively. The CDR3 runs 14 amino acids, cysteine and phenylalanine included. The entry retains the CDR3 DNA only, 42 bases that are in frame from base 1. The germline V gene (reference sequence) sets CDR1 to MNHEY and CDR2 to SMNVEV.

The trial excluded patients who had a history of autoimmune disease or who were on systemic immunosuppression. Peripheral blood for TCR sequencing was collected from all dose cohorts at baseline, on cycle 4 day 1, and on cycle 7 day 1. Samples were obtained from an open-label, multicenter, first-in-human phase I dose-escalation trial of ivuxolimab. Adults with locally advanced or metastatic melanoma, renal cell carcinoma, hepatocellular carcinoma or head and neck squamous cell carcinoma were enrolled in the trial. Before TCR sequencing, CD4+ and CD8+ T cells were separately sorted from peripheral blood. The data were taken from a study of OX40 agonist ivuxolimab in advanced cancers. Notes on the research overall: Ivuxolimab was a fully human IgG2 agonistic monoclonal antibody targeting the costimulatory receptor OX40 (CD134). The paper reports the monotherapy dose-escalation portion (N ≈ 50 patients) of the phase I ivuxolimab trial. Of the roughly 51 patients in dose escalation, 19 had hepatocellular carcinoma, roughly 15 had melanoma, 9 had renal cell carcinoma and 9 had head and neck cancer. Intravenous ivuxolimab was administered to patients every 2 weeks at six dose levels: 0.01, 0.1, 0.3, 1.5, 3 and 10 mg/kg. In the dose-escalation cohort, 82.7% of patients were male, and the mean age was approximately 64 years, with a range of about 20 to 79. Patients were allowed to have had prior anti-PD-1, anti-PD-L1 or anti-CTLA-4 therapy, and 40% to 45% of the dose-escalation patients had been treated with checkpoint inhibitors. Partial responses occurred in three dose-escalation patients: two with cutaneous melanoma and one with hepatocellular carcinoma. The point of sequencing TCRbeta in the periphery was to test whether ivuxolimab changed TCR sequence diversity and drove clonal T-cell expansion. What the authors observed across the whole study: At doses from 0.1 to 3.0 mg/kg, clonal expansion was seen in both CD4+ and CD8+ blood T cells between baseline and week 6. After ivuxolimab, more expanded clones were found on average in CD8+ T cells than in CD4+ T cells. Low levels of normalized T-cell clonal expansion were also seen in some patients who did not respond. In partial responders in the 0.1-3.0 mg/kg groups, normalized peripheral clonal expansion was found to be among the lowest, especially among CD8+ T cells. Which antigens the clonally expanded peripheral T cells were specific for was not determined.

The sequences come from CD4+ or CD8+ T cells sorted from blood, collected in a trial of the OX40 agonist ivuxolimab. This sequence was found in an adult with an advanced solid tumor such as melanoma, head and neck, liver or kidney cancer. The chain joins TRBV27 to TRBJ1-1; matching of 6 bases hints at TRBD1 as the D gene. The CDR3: CASSLKGGRTEAFF. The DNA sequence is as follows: TGTGCCAGCAGTTTAAAAGGGGGACGCACTGAAGCTTTCTTT.